These T cell receptor beta chains were read from a single sample in a study of cytomegalovirus exposure and HLA in healthy donors. This table comes from immunoSEQ multiplex PCR, and its TCRdb copy is limited to in-frame clones, with some not included. This table holds 90,000 to 150,000 clones, around 80% found once. Sample: PBMCs. The receptors here all came from a man in his fifties or sixties in good health and CMV-seronegative. The CDR3 runs from the conserved cysteine through the conserved F or W. The D gene is left open where the match is weak. Size values are once, few and many counts, or a class for expanded clones, and some rows have none.

V gene	D gene	J gene	clone size	CDR3 DNA	CDR3 protein
TRBV19	.	TRBJ2-1	.	TGTGCCAGTAGTTTGACTAGTATCAATGAGCAGTTCTTC	CASSLTSINEQFF
TRBV25-1	.	TRBJ1-6	few	TGTGCCAGCAGTGTGACAGGCGAGGGGTATTCACCCCTCCACTTT	CASSVTGEGYSPLHF
TRBV29-1	.	TRBJ1-5	.	TGCAGCGTCCTCAACAGGAATACGAATAATCAGCCCCAGCATTTT	CSVLNRNTNNQPQHF
TRBV7-2	.	TRBJ1-1	.	TGTGCCAGCAGTTCACGTGGAGGCGCTGAAGCTTTCTTT	CASSSRGGAEAFF
TRBV28	TRBD1	TRBJ1-2	.	TGTGCCAGCAGGAAACAGGGGGCATGGGGATATGGCTACACCTTC	CASRKQGAWGYGYTF
TRBV30	.	TRBJ1-4	once	TGTGCCTGGAGTGTACTTAGGGGGACAACTAATGAAAAACTGTTTTTT	CAWSVLRGTTNEKLFF
TRBV2	.	TRBJ1-1	.	TGTGCCAGCAGTGGAGGATGTGAAGCTTTCTTT	CASSGGCEAFF
TRBV6-5	.	TRBJ2-7	.	TGTGCCAGCAGTTACTCGCTAGACTACGAGCAGTACTTC	CASSYSLDYEQYF
TRBV30	TRBD1	TRBJ1-2	once	TGTGCCTGGAGTGAGGGGACAGGGATTTTAGATGGCTACACCTTC	CAWSEGTGILDGYTF
TRBV7-2	.	TRBJ2-7	few	TGTGCCAGCAGCTTAGGCAGGGCGGGGTACGAGCAGTACTTC	CASSLGRAGYEQYF
TRBV5-1	.	TRBJ2-2	once	TGCGCCAGCAGCTTGGATGCGGGGCCGAACACCGGGGAGCTGTTTTTT	CASSLDAGPNTGELFF
TRBV30	TRBD1	TRBJ2-3	.	TGTGCCTGGACTCCAGGGGGACAGTGGACAGATACGCAGTATTTT	CAWTPGGQWTDTQYF
TRBV7-9	TRBD2	TRBJ2-7	.	TGTGCCAGCAGCCCCGGGGGGGAGGGGCGTTCCGAGCAGTACTTC	CASSPGGEGRSEQYF
TRBV9	.	TRBJ2-2	few	TGTGCCAGCGGAGGGCTCACCGGGGAGCTGTTTTTT	CASGGLTGELFF
TRBV2	.	TRBJ1-2	.	TGTGCCAGCATTAAAACAGGGCTAAGGCTTAACTATGGCTACACCTTC	CASIKTGLRLNYGYTF
TRBV5-4	.	TRBJ1-1	.	TGTGCCAGCAGCCCCATTGATCAGGTTGCTGAAGCTTTCTTT	CASSPIDQVAEAFF
TRBV7-2	.	TRBJ1-2	few	TGTGCCAGCAGCCTACCCTCCCGCCAAAACTATGGCTACACCTTC	CASSLPSRQNYGYTF
TRBV19	TRBD1	TRBJ1-5	.	TGTGCCAGTAGTATCCTAGGACAGGGCTCTCAGCCCCAGCATTTT	CASSILGQGSQPQHF
TRBV5-1	TRBD1	TRBJ1-2	.	TGCGCCAGCAGCTTGGACAGGGGGGACTATGGCTACACCTTC	CASSLDRGDYGYTF
TRBV27	.	TRBJ1-1	few	TGTGCCAGCAGCCTTTCACGGGACAAGTACACTGAAGCTTTCTTT	CASSLSRDKYTEAFF
TRBV29-1	TRBD2	TRBJ2-7	.	TGCAGCGTAGCCCCGGGGGGGTCCTACGAGCAGTACTTC	CSVAPGGSYEQYF
TRBV2	.	TRBJ1-6	.	TGTGCCAGCACTCAGTGGGGCCAAAATTCACCCCTCCACTTT	CASTQWGQNSPLHF
TRBV19	.	TRBJ2-3	.	TGTGCCAGTAGTGAAGCGGACTACTACACAGATACGCAGTATTTT	CASSEADYYTDTQYF
TRBV6-5	.	TRBJ2-7	few	TGTGCCAGCAGTTACCTGGGGGGCGAGCAGTACTTC	CASSYLGGEQYF
TRBV28	TRBD1	TRBJ2-2	once	TGTGCCAGCAGCCGGCGACAGGGGGCGGGGACCGGGGAGCTGTTTTTT	CASSRRQGAGTGELFF
TRBV28	TRBD1	TRBJ1-1	.	TGTGCCAGCAAGAGGATAGGACAGGGGGGCAGAGCGGAGGCTGAAGCTTTCTTT	CASKRIGQGGRAEAEAFF
TRBV19	TRBD1	TRBJ2-5	.	TGTGCCAGTAGTACCATACAGGGGATTGGATTGGAGACCCAGTACTTC	CASSTIQGIGLETQYF
TRBV5-1	TRBD1	TRBJ1-4	.	TGCGCCAGCAGGGGGGACAGTTTTGCAACTAATGAAAAACTGTTTTTT	CASRGDSFATNEKLFF
TRBV21-1	.	TRBJ1-2	.	TGTGCCAGCAGCAGACGGACAGGGCCTTACTATGGCTACACCTTC	CASSRRTGPYYGYTF
TRBV7-9	.	TRBJ2-1	.	TGTGCCAGCACCCGGGGCAATGAGCAGTTCTTC	CASTRGNEQFF
TRBV5-8	.	TRBJ2-3	few	TGTGCCAGCAGCTTGGGTGGGGCGAACACAGATACGCAGTATTTT	CASSLGGANTDTQYF
TRBV4-3	TRBD2	TRBJ2-3	.	TGCGCCAGCAGCCAGGTAGCGGGGGGGACGCAGTATTTT	CASSQVAGGTQYF
TRBV11-2	.	TRBJ1-1	few	TGTGCCAGCAGCTTTGGAGGGATGTGGGGCACTGAAGCTTTCTTT	CASSFGGMWGTEAFF
TRBV2	.	TRBJ2-7	.	TGTGCCAGCAGTGAAGCGAGGACTGGCGAGCAGTACTTC	CASSEARTGEQYF
TRBV7-2	TRBD1	TRBJ1-1	few	TGTGCCAGCAGCCAGGGGGCTTGGAACACTGAAGCTTTCTTT	CASSQGAWNTEAFF
TRBV12-5	TRBD2	TRBJ2-4	.	TGTGCTAGTGGTTTGGTGATCGGGGAAGCGGGAGTTTCAAACATTCAGTACTTC	CASGLVIGEAGVSNIQYF
TRBV6-1	.	TRBJ1-2	.	TGTGCCAGCAGTGAAGCGGGAGGACCCTCTAACTATGGCTACACCTTC	CASSEAGGPSNYGYTF
TRBV6-5	.	TRBJ2-3	few	TGTGGGGCCGGCGGGGTTAGCACAGATACGCAGTATTTT	CGAGGVSTDTQYF
TRBV20-1	.	TRBJ2-5	.	TGCAGTGCTCTAGCGCCGGAGACCCAGTACTTC	CSALAPETQYF
TRBV6-1	TRBD1	TRBJ2-7	.	TGTGCCAGCACCCCGGGGACAGGGGGATCCTACGAGCAGTACTTC	CASTPGTGGSYEQYF
TRBV2	TRBD1	TRBJ1-4	medium-sized	TGTGCCAGCAGCCCCGACAGGGTGGATGAAAAACTGTTTTTT	CASSPDRVDEKLFF
TRBV2	.	TRBJ2-7	.	TGTGCCAGCAGTGAGCAGGGGAACGAGCAGTACTTC	CASSEQGNEQYF
TRBV28	TRBD1	TRBJ1-4	.	TGTGCCAGCAGTATAATACAGGGGGCGTTACTTTTT	CASSIIQGALLF
TRBV7-3	.	TRBJ2-2	few	TGTGCCAGCAGCTTAAGCCCTACGGGGGAGCTGTTTTTT	CASSLSPTGELFF
TRBV30	.	TRBJ2-3	.	TGTGCCTGGAGTGTCCGGGGGGATACGCAGTATTTT	CAWSVRGDTQYF
TRBV27	TRBD1	TRBJ2-7	.	TGTGCCTCTAGCGCGGACAGGGGCCCCTACGAGCAGTACTTC	CASSADRGPYEQYF
TRBV29-1	.	TRBJ1-2	.	TGCAGCGTTGAAGAGATGCGGACAGTTAACTATGGCTACACCTTC	CSVEEMRTVNYGYTF
TRBV7-2	TRBD1	TRBJ1-6	.	TGTGTCAGCAGGGACAGCGGGAGGCGCTCACCCCTCCACTTT	CVSRDSGRRSPLHF
TRBV9	.	TRBJ2-3	.	TGTGCCAGCAGCGTAGAGGGGACTTATACGCAGTATTTT	CASSVEGTYTQYF
TRBV28	.	TRBJ2-2	.	TGTGCCAGCAGTTTGCGGACAGCGAACACCGGGGAGCTGTTTTTT	CASSLRTANTGELFF
TRBV5-1	TRBD1	TRBJ1-1	.	TGCGCCAGCAGCTCGGGGGACAGGGGAAATTCGGCTGAAGCTTTCTTT	CASSSGDRGNSAEAFF